A single sample gave rise to the 32 T cell receptor beta chains below, sequenced in a study of blood T cell repertoires in COVID-19. Method: immunoSEQ multiplex PCR; TCRdb's copy keeps in-frame clones and lacks some. This table has 99,000 or so clones, around 76% appearing once. Sequencing used peripheral blood. Receptor source: a woman in her 70s with acute or convalescent COVID-19.

This chain connects TRBV5-6 to TRBJ2-7, with TRBD2 matching 14 bases. Germline V CDR1 and CDR2: SGHDT, YYEEEE. The CDR3 is made up of 16 amino acids. V was pared by 3 bases and J by 5 bases, with 7 bases of the junction left unmatched. The CDR3 reads CASSWRTSGGLNEQYF. The CDR3 DNA sequence: TGTGCCAGCAGCTGGCGGACTAGCGGGGGGTTGAACGAGCAGTACTTC.

The CDR3 here is CASSIKGDGYTF. CDR3 DNA: TGTGCCAGTAGTATTAAGGGGGATGGCTACACCTTC. The chain links TRBV19 to TRBJ1-2, with D possibly being TRBD1 (6 bases). Germline lookup yields CDR1 LNHDA and CDR2 SQIVND (reference sequence). The ends were cut back, 3 bases at V and 6 bases at J, with 8 bases in the middle. The CDR3 has 12 amino acids.

V usage is TRBV30 and J usage is TRBJ2-3; 9 nucleotides align to TRBD2. Trimming removed 0 bases from V and 7 bases from J; junction bases left unmatched: 8. CDR3 size: 15 residues. From germline, CDR1 is GTSNPN and CDR2 SVGIG (reference sequence). CDR3 amino acids: CAWSVPGGGAYTQYF. Written as DNA, the CDR3 is TGTGCCTGGAGTGTACCTGGCGGGGGGGCGTATACGCAGTATTTT.

The chain is built from TRBV5-1 and TRBJ2-3; D possibly corresponds to TRBD2 (5 bases). Germline V gene lookup returns CDR1 SGHRS and CDR2 YFSETQ. V lost 5 bases and J lost 4, with 11 bases in between. CDR3 length: 13 residues. This CDR3 is CASSPGVADTQYF. The CDR3 nucleotides read TGCGCCAGCAGTCCCGGGGTTGCAGATACGCAGTATTTT. Drawing the rest from reference TRBV5-1 and TRBJ2-3, the complete variable domain is KAGVTQTPRYLIKTRGQQVTLSCSPISGHRSVSWYQQTPGQGLQFLFEYFSETQRNKGNFPGRFSGRQFSNSRSEMNVSTLELGDSALYLCASSPGVADTQYFGPGTRLTVL.

About this clone: Other DNA sequences in this sample translate to the same CDR3. The chain has TRBV30 and TRBJ1-2; tentatively, D is TRBD1 (5 bases). V was pared by 0 bases and J by 4 bases, with 12 bases between. This CDR3 spans 14 amino acids. Per the germline V gene, CDR1 is GTSNPN and CDR2 is SVGIG (reference sequence). This CDR3 reads CAWSVGQGAYGYTF. The CDR3, as DNA: TGTGCCTGGAGTGTTGGTCAGGGTGCCTATGGCTACACCTTC.

A few counts support this clone. The V gene is TRBV11-2, the J gene TRBJ2-7, with 8 positions matching TRBD2. The V segment lost 3 bases and the J segment 2 bases; nucleotides outside the gene matches: 6. The germline gives CDR1 SGHAT, CDR2 FQNNGV. The CDR3 length is 15 residues. The CDR3: CASSLQASGPYEQYF. The CDR3 bases are TGTGCCAGCAGCTTGCAGGCTAGCGGGCCCTACGAGCAGTACTTC. Complete variable domain (other parts from reference TRBV11-2 and TRBJ2-7): EAGVAQSPRYKIIEKRQSVAFWCNPISGHATLYWYQQILGQGPKLLIQFQNNGVVDDSQLPKDRFSAERLKGVDSTLKIQPAKLEDSAVYLCASSLQASGPYEQYFGPGTRLTVT.

This rearrangement joins TRBV6-5 to TRBJ2-6; tentative D call: TRBD1 (6 bases). Germline V gene lookup returns CDR1 MNHEY and CDR2 SVGAGI. V shed 4 bases and J shed 2 bases, with 9 bases lying between them. This CDR3 comprises 15 residues. In nucleotides, the CDR3 is TGTGCCAGCAGTTCACAGGGAACTGGGGCCAACGTCCTGACTTTC. Translated, it gives CASSSQGTGANVLTF.

This chain joins TRBV15 and TRBJ2-1; D gene unclear. V lost 0 bases, J lost 10 bases, and 10 bases lay in between. The CDR3 covers 13 residues. Germline CDR1 is LNHNV and CDR2 is YYDKDF (reference sequence). The CDR3 here is CATSRDLPGEQFF. The CDR3 DNA reads as TGTGCCACCAGCAGAGATCTACCAGGAGAGCAGTTCTTC.

This chain links TRBV4-1 with TRBJ2-7; 8 nucleotides align to TRBD1. CDR1 and CDR2 from the germline V gene are MGHRA and YSYEKL. This CDR3 comprises 17 residues. V gave up 0 bases and J gave up 0 bases; unmatched junction bases: 7. CDR3 DNA: TGCGCCAGCAGCCAAGAGGGGACGACAGGGGTCTCCTACGAGCAGTACTTC. Encoded protein: CASSQEGTTGVSYEQYF.

This clone was counted ten times or more. The chain carries TRBV3-1 (or the pseudogene TRBV3-2) and TRBJ1-1; D may be TRBD1 (6 bases). The CDR3 totals 14 residues. V lost 4 bases, J lost 7 bases, and 16 bases lay in between. The germline gives CDR1 LGHDT, CDR2 YNNKEL (reference sequence). This CDR3 is CASSLRTERNEAFF. The CDR3 DNA follows: TGTGCCAGCAGCCTTCGGACAGAGAGAAATGAAGCTTTCTTT.

The chain couples TRBV7-8 to TRBJ2-5; 8 bases align to TRBD2. Germline CDR1 and CDR2: SGHVS and FQNEAQ. Trimming cost V 5 bases and J 5 bases; bases outside gene matches: 13. The CDR3 totals 16 residues. CDR3 in amino acids: CASSGPGGLRLETQYF. CDR3 nucleotide sequence: TGTGCCAGCAGCGGCCCGGGGGGGCTCCGTTTGGAGACCCAGTACTTC.

In its sample, this clone was seen a few times. V and J are TRBV4-1 and TRBJ2-1; tentatively, D is TRBD1 (7 bases). V lost 0 bases and J lost 4, with 13 bases in between. The CDR3 has 16 amino acids. The germline CDR1 and CDR2 sequences are MGHRA and YSYEKL. Here the CDR3 DNA reads TGCGCCAGCAGCCAAGATGAGGCAGGGGGGTACAATGAGCAGTTCTTC. This codes for CASSQDEAGGYNEQFF.

The chain employs TRBV6-5 and TRBJ2-5, with a weak D call TRBD2 (6 bases). The germline V gene encodes CDR1 MNHEY and CDR2 SVGAGI. The ends were cut back, 10 bases at V and 2 bases at J, with 14 bases in the middle. The CDR3 totals 13 residues. CDR3 in amino acids: CATDRDFQETQYF. The DNA of the CDR3 is TGTGCCACCGACCGGGACTTTCAAGAGACCCAGTACTTC.

This clone was seen ten or more times. The chain employs TRBV6-5 and TRBJ1-2, with a possible D match to TRBD1 (5 bases). Germline CDR1 reads MNHEY; CDR2 reads SVGAGI. The CDR3 has 14 amino acids. V lost 6 bases, J lost 0 bases, and 11 bases lay in between. CDR3 sequence reads: CASSRQYSNYGYTF. Written as DNA, the CDR3 is TGTGCCAGCAGCAGACAGTACTCTAACTATGGCTACACCTTC.

The rearrangement uses TRBV18 and TRBJ2-1; D may be TRBD1 (5 bases). V dropped 3 bases and J dropped 8 bases, with 11 bases sitting between them. There are 13 residues in the CDR3. Looked up from germline, CDR1 is KGHSH and CDR2 is LQKENI. The CDR3 bases are TGTGCCAGCTCACCTCAGGGCTCGGATGAGCAGTTCTTC. Amino acids: CASSPQGSDEQFF.

This chain joins TRBV4-1 and TRBJ1-3, with a tentative D call TRBD1 (6 bases). The V and J ends lost 0 bases and 5 bases respectively, with 14 bases between them. In germline, CDR1 is MGHRA, CDR2 YSYEKL. This CDR3 is 16 amino acids long. The CDR3, as DNA: TGCGCCAGCAGCCAAGACTGGGCGGGGGCCAGAAACACCATATATTTT. Its translation is CASSQDWAGARNTIYF.

J is TRBJ2-7 and V is TRBV30; maybe TRBD1 (5 bases). The CDR3 spans 14 residues. Germline lookup yields CDR1 GTSNPN and CDR2 SVGIG (reference sequence). V was trimmed by 1 base and J by 4 bases, leaving 14 bases between them. The CDR3 region has the DNA TGTGCCTGGAGTGGTTTGCAGGGCGATTACGAGCAGTACTTC. Translating it yields CAWSGLQGDYEQYF.

The J gene is TRBJ2-1, the V gene TRBV13; 12 bases map to TRBD2. CDR1 is PRHDT and CDR2 is FYEKMQ in the germline V gene (reference sequence). The J segment lost 9 bases and the V segment lost 5 bases, leaving 11 bases of the junction unmatched. The CDR3 is made up of 16 amino acids. CDR3 sequence reads: CASSVDGLAGFGEQFF. In nucleotides, the CDR3 is TGTGCCAGCAGCGTAGATGGACTAGCGGGGTTTGGTGAGCAGTTCTTC.

The CDR3 sequence: CASSYTSATNEKLFF. In DNA, the CDR3 is TGTGCCAGCAGCTATACCAGTGCAACTAATGAAAAACTGTTTTTT. The chain couples TRBV5-4 to TRBJ1-4; no firm D call. V was trimmed by 3 bases and J by 0 bases, leaving 9 bases between them. The CDR3 is 15 amino acids. Germline V gives CDR1 SGHNT, CDR2 YYREEE (reference sequence).

V usage is TRBV13 and J usage is TRBJ1-1; D possibly corresponds to TRBD1 (5 bases). The V end lost 4 bases, the J end lost 1 base, and 16 bases lay between the germline ends. The V gene's germline CDR1 is PRHDT and CDR2 FYEKMQ (reference sequence). The CDR3 is 16 amino acids. The CDR3 spells CASSSRWGPPNTEAFF. Written as DNA, the CDR3 is TGTGCCAGCAGCTCTAGGTGGGGCCCACCGAACACTGAAGCTTTCTTT.

The chain uses TRBV29-1 and TRBJ1-2; D unclear. Looked up from germline, CDR1 is SQVTM and CDR2 is ANQGSEA. This CDR3 has 9 residues. V gave up 4 bases and J gave up 9 bases, with 6 bases separating them. The CDR3 protein is CSVGDSYTF. The CDR3 DNA is TGCAGCGTTGGAGACAGCTACACCTTC.

This chain uses TRBV5-6 with TRBJ1-5; 8 bases agree with TRBD1. This CDR3 comprises 18 residues. V lost 4 bases, J lost 3 bases, and 15 bases stayed unmatched. The germline gives CDR1 SGHDT, CDR2 YYEEEE. The CDR3 sequence: CASSQGVDRVQDNQPQHF. Here the CDR3 DNA reads TGTGCCAGCAGCCAGGGGGTGGACAGGGTCCAAGACAATCAGCCCCAGCATTTT.

The V and J genes are TRBV13 and TRBJ2-1, with D perhaps matching TRBD2 (6 bases). V was cut by 4 bases and J by 9 bases, with 10 bases left in between. The CDR3 consists of 12 residues. Germline V gene sequence: CDR1 PRHDT, CDR2 FYEKMQ (reference sequence). As DNA, the CDR3 is TGTGCCAGCAGCTGGGGGACTGGTGAGCAGTTCTTC. Its translation: CASSWGTGEQFF.

This rearrangement joins TRBV3-1 (or the pseudogene TRBV3-2) to TRBJ1-4; no definite D call. Trimming removed 4 bases at V and 6 bases at J, with 6 bases between. CDR3 size: 12 residues. CDR1 is LGHDT and CDR2 is YNNKEL in the germline V gene (reference sequence). The CDR3 coding sequence is TGTGCCAGCAGCCTGAGGGATGAAAAACTGTTTTTT. Translated: CASSLRDEKLFF.

This clone occurred once. The V and J genes are TRBV18 and TRBJ2-7, with D perhaps matching TRBD1 (6 bases). Germline V gives CDR1 KGHSH, CDR2 LQKENI. CDR3 length: 13 residues. The V end lost 4 bases, the J end lost 7 bases, and 14 bases lay between the germline ends. CDR3 nucleotides: TGTGCCAGCTCACTGCTACAGGGTTTTGAGCAGTACTTC. This encodes CASSLLQGFEQYF.

This clone has just one count. The CDR3 region is CASRPLAGGLNEQFF. CDR3 sequence (DNA): TGTGCCAGCAGGCCACTAGCGGGGGGGCTCAATGAGCAGTTCTTC. The V call is TRBV7-2, the J call TRBJ2-1; 13 bases map to TRBD2. Trimming removed 6 bases from V and 6 bases from J; junction bases left unmatched: 5. Germline V CDR1 and CDR2: SGHTA, FQGNSA. The CDR3 length is 15 residues.

The chain has TRBV9 and TRBJ1-1; 9 positions match TRBD1. V lost 5 bases and J lost 0; bases outside the gene matches: 5. Germline V gene data show CDR1 as SGDLS and CDR2 as YYNGEE. This CDR3 has 15 amino acids. CDR3 DNA: TGTGCCAGCAGAAGGACAGGGGCTATGAACACTGAAGCTTTCTTT. This codes for CASRRTGAMNTEAFF.

This chain joins TRBV9 and TRBJ2-1; D may be TRBD1 (5 bases). V lost 0 bases and J lost 2, with 9 bases in between. Per the germline V gene, CDR1 is SGDLS and CDR2 is YYNGEE. This CDR3 has 15 residues. CDR3: CASSVEGFAYNEQFF. In nucleotides, the CDR3 is TGTGCCAGCAGCGTAGAGGGGTTCGCCTACAATGAGCAGTTCTTC.

The V call is TRBV7-9, the J call TRBJ1-1; weak D call: TRBD1 (6 bases). The V and J ends lost 1 base and 6 bases respectively, with 12 bases between them. Germline CDR1 reads SEHNR; CDR2 reads FQNEAQ (reference sequence). The CDR3 runs 14 residues. The CDR3 loop is CASSLVKGVAEAFF. CDR3 sequence (DNA): TGTGCCAGCAGCTTAGTAAAGGGGGTGGCTGAAGCTTTCTTT.

The chain recombines TRBV5-1 with TRBJ2-1; 7 bases are a match to TRBD2. Trimming took 1 base from V and 4 from J; bases not matched to a gene: 8. Germline V gene data show CDR1 as SGHRS and CDR2 as YFSETQ. The CDR3 spans 16 residues. CDR3 bases: TGCGCCAGCAGCTTGACTAGTCAGCGGGAATACAATGAGCAGTTCTTC. It specifies CASSLTSQREYNEQFF.

The chain uses TRBV6-5 and TRBJ1-5; TRBD1 aligns across 9 bases. V dropped 6 bases and J dropped 6; count of bases not matched to a gene: 3. CDR1 is MNHEY, CDR2 SVGAGI, per germline. CDR3 length: 13 amino acids. Here the CDR3 reads CASRDRGGQPQHF. The CDR3 DNA reads as TGTGCCAGCAGGGACAGGGGAGGTCAGCCCCAGCATTTT.

This clone was detected a few times. The chain combines TRBV5-1 with TRBJ2-1; 10 nucleotides line up with TRBD2. From germline, CDR1 is SGHRS and CDR2 YFSETQ. V gave up 4 bases and J gave up 8 bases; unmatched junction bases: 9. The CDR3 sequence is 15 residues long. The CDR3 is CASSPKRGGSDEQFF. The CDR3 coding sequence is TGCGCCAGCAGCCCTAAGCGGGGGGGCTCGGATGAGCAGTTCTTC.